This T cell receptor (beta chain) originates from a study of blood T cell repertoires in COVID-19 (dated by TCRdb to 2019 to 2021). Looking at the study overall: Collaborator samples came from the United States, Italy and Spain and covered acute and convalescent phases of COVID-19. HLA class I and class II types, where available, came from metadata supplied by the sample provider rather than from assay-based typing. A de-identified subject ID, COVID-19 status, age in years and sex were almost always included in the sample metadata. Deeply sampled blood TCRbeta repertoires from subjects exposed to, actively infected with, or recovered from COVID-19 were included in the dataset. Samples were obtained from the ongoing ImmuneRACE study (first 160 participants) and from 1,000 to 1,500 subjects provided by 6 global collaborators. A freely available public database, intended as a resource for researchers studying the immune response to SARS-CoV-2, is where the repertoires were released. The material from the prospective study consisted of cDNA or gDNA derived from T cells, B-cell-depleted T cells, or PBMCs. Broad study findings and their caveats: The quantity of clinical and demographic metadata differed by source and by participant and was supplied without curation.

To note about this clone: There is no known antigen for this receptor. No per-base quality is available; no much larger clone lies one base away.

Measured from the cysteine to the phenylalanine, the CDR3 is 12 residues long. Here the CDR3 DNA is all that survives: 36 bases in frame from base 1. V is cut by 5 bases and J by 9 bases, and the space between the germline ends is 8 bases. The collaborating institutions used their own protocols to collect whole blood in K2EDTA tubes. For TCRbeta analysis, collaborators shipped samples in one of three forms: frozen whole blood, isolated PBMCs, or DNA extracted from either of those sample types. The immunoSEQ Assay, a bias-controlled multiplex PCR, was used to amplify TCRbeta CDR3 regions from genomic DNA. The authors processed their data as follows. The number of nucleated cells in each sample was estimated from the amplification of reference gene primers within the assay. To quantify the absolute abundance of each unique TCRbeta CDR3 rearrangement, sequence reads were collapsed and filtered. For each sample, productive Simpson clonality was calculated as the square root of Simpson's diversity index over productive rearrangements. The table comes from immuneACCESS by way of TCRdb, which keeps in-frame sequences with V and J called. Part of the clones is missing from these tables; in studies checked, under half for an unresolved V gene and the rest for unknown reasons. V, J and clone size are taken as reported in that table, and D and trimming were inferred from the DNA itself. In all, the sample holds 30,000 to 40,000 clones, and approximately 86% of those were seen once. 4% to 5% of the sample lies in the top ten.

Sequenced input: peripheral blood. The sequence was obtained from a woman in her seventies with active COVID-19. The rearrangement combines TRBV12-3 or TRBV12-4 with TRBJ1-6; confidence is insufficient to name the D gene. The CDR3 region has the sequence CASSPPFSPLHF. The nucleotides are TGTGCCAGCAGTCCCCCTTTTTCACCCCTCCACTTT.